This entry describes one T cell receptor (beta chain). The source of the sample is a study of blood T cell repertoires in COVID-19. Across the whole study: Acute and convalescent COVID-19 samples came from the United States, Italy and Spain. T cells, B-cell-depleted T cells, or PBMCs supplied cDNA or gDNA.

Methods used by the authors: Researchers report that nucleated cell counts were estimated from reference gene primer amplification. Produced via immunoSEQ multiplex PCR; TCRdb's table is partial and in-frame only. D and trimming come from the DNA, and the V and J calls and clone size come from that table. This table has over 85,000 clones, approximately 85% appearing once. CDR1 and CDR2 from the germline V gene are LNHDA and SQIVND (reference sequence). The V segment lost 4 bases and the J segment 3 bases; nucleotides outside the gene matches: 9. This CDR3 is built from 16 residues. The V and J genes are TRBV19 and TRBJ2-1, with 7 bases identical to TRBD2. This TCR came from a man in his 60s with acute or convalescent COVID-19. The sequenced material came from peripheral blood. The CDR3 protein is CASSNFGGNIYNEQFF. The CDR3 DNA follows: TGTGCCAGTAGTAACTTCGGGGGGAACATCTACAATGAGCAGTTCTTC. Drawing the rest from reference TRBV19 and TRBJ2-1, the complete variable domain is DGGITQSPKYLFRKEGQNVTLSCEQNLNHDAMYWYRQDPGQGLRLIYYSQIVNDFQKGDIAEGYSVSREKKESFPLTVTSAQKNPTAFYLCASSNFGGNIYNEQFFGPGTRLTVL.